The 3 T cell receptor beta chains presented below share a single source sample, sequenced in a study of blood T cell repertoires in COVID-19. Assay used: immunoSEQ multiplex PCR; TCRdb lists only in-frame clones, some missing. The sample consists of approximately 35,000 clones, around 90% of them appearing once. The sample consisted of peripheral blood. Receptors originate from a man between 60 and 75 years old with active COVID-19.

V gene TRBV9 combines with J gene TRBJ2-7; 11 bases fit TRBD1. The ends lost 0 bases at V and 9 bases at J; junction bases unmatched: 11. The germline CDR1 and CDR2 sequences are SGDLS and YYNGEE. The CDR3 runs to 16 residues. CDR3 sequence reads: CASSVGGRTGGPRQYF. The CDR3 DNA sequence: TGTGCCAGCAGCGTAGGGGGTAGGACAGGGGGCCCCCGGCAGTACTTC.

The count of this clone is one. This chain connects TRBV6-5 to TRBJ2-7; the match to TRBD2 covers 7 bases. From germline, CDR1 is MNHEY and CDR2 SVGAGI. The CDR3 sequence is 14 residues long. Trimming cost V 4 bases and J 0 bases; bases outside gene matches: 3. Here the CDR3 DNA reads TGTGCCAGCAGTTCGCGGGAGCTCTCCTACGAGCAGTACTTC. It codes for CASSSRELSYEQYF.

The V gene is TRBV18, the J gene TRBJ2-2, with D unclear. This CDR3 region has 15 residues. V was trimmed by 0 bases and J by 7 bases, leaving 12 bases between them. Germline V gene lookup returns CDR1 KGHSH and CDR2 LQKENI. In DNA form, the CDR3 reads TGTGCCAGCTCACCACCCTCTAACCGTGGCGGGGAGCTGTTTTTT. It yields the protein CASSPPSNRGGELFF. The complete variable domain, with remaining parts taken from reference TRBV18 and TRBJ2-2, reads NAGVMQNPRHLVRRRGQEARLRCSPMKGHSHVYWYRQLPEEGLKFMVYLQKENIIDESGMPKERFSAEFPKEGPSILRIQQVVRGDSAAYFCASSPPSNRGGELFFGEGSRLTVL.